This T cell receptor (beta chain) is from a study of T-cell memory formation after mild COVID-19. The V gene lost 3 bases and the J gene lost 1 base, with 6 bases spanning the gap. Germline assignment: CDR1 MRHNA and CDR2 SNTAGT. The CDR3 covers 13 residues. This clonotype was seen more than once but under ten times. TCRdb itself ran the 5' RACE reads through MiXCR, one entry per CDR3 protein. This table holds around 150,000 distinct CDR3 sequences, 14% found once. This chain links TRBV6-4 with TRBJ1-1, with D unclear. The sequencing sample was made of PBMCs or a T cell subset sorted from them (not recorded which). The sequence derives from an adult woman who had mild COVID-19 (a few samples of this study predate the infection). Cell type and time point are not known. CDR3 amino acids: CASSEYKNTEAFF. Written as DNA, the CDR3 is TGTGCCAGCAGTGAATACAAGAACACTGAAGCTTTCTTT.